Presented here are 18 T cell receptor beta chains from one specimen sequenced in a study of cytomegalovirus exposure and HLA in healthy donors (dated by TCRdb to 2017 to 2019). Library method: the immunoSEQ multiplex PCR assay. Not all clones reach the TCRdb copy of this immuneACCESS table, which keeps in-frame sequences only. Checked studies attribute under half of the gap to unresolved V genes and leave the rest unexplained. The sample has approximately 170,000 clones on record, about 85% of them singletons. Of the sample, 2% to 2.5% falls within the top ten clones. The sequenced material came from PBMCs. These TCRs come from a man aged 25 to 40 in good health and CMV-seropositive.

This chain joins TRBV11-2 and TRBJ2-3; D is perhaps TRBD2 (6 bases). V shed 1 base and J shed 2 bases, with 10 bases lying between them. Germline V CDR1 and CDR2: SGHAT, FQNNGV. The CDR3 has 15 amino acids. The CDR3: CASSLAGVYTDTQYF. CDR3 nucleotide sequence: TGTGCCAGCAGCTTAGCGGGGGTGTACACAGATACGCAGTATTTT.

Only one count was recorded for this clone. This chain links TRBV9 with TRBJ2-5; D may be TRBD1 (6 bases). CDR1 and CDR2 from the germline V gene are SGDLS and YYNGEE. V lost 2 bases and J 5 bases, leaving 10 bases between the germline ends. The CDR3 is 13 amino acids. CDR3 DNA sequence: TGTGCCAGCAGCGTGAGAACAGGGGAGACCCAGTACTTC. It is translated as CASSVRTGETQYF.

The chain links TRBV4-1 to TRBJ1-2, with TRBD1 matching over 9 bases. Germline CDR1 reads MGHRA; CDR2 reads YSYEKL. The J segment lost 2 bases and the V segment lost 0 bases, leaving 16 bases of the junction unmatched. This CDR3 has 20 residues. The CDR3 DNA reads TGCGCCAGCAGCCAAGAAAGAAAGGCGAACAGGGGGCCTTTAAACTATGGCTACACCTTC. It is translated as CASSQERKANRGPLNYGYTF.

This sequence joins TRBV5-1 and TRBJ2-5, with D perhaps TRBD2 (7 bases). Trimming pared 0 bases from V and 2 bases from J, leaving 14 bases between. Germline loops: CDR1 SGHRS, CDR2 YFSETQ. This CDR3 has 16 residues. The CDR3 nucleotides are TGCGCCAGCAGCTTGGATGGGGGGGGGCGGCAAGAGACCCAGTACTTC. This encodes CASSLDGGGRQETQYF. Full variable domain (missing parts from reference TRBV5-1 and TRBJ2-5): KAGVTQTPRYLIKTRGQQVTLSCSPISGHRSVSWYQQTPGQGLQFLFEYFSETQRNKGNFPGRFSGRQFSNSRSEMNVSTLELGDSALYLCASSLDGGGRQETQYFGPGTRLLVL.

This clone was observed a few times. The rearrangement joins TRBV5-1 to TRBJ2-1; TRBD2 is a possible D gene (6 bases). With 0 bases removed from V and 2 bases from J, the gap between germline ends came to 9 bases. The CDR3 runs 15 residues. In germline, CDR1 is SGHRS, CDR2 YFSETQ. The CDR3 DNA sequence: TGCGCCAGCAGCTTGGTCCGGGGGACCTACAATGAGCAGTTCTTC. Translated: CASSLVRGTYNEQFF. The full variable domain, in which reference TRBV5-1 and TRBJ2-1 provide the parts outside the CDR3, is KAGVTQTPRYLIKTRGQQVTLSCSPISGHRSVSWYQQTPGQGLQFLFEYFSETQRNKGNFPGRFSGRQFSNSRSEMNVSTLELGDSALYLCASSLVRGTYNEQFFGPGTRLTVL.

The chain joins TRBV19 to TRBJ2-7, with D unresolved. Germline assignment: CDR1 LNHDA and CDR2 SQIVND (reference sequence). With 3 bases removed from V and 0 bases from J, the gap between germline ends came to 9 bases. CDR3 size: 14 residues. The CDR3 reads CASSILGSSYEQYF. CDR3 coding DNA: TGTGCCAGTAGTATCTTGGGCAGCTCCTACGAGCAGTACTTC.

In regard to this clone: The same CDR3 arises from other DNA sequences in this sample as well. The V and J genes are TRBV18 and TRBJ2-7; 11 nucleotides align to TRBD1. This CDR3 comprises 14 residues. CDR1 and CDR2 from the germline V gene are KGHSH and LQKENI. With V trimmed by 3 bases and J by 5 bases, 3 bases remained unmatched. The CDR3 DNA is TGTGCCAGCTCACCCGGGACAGGGGGGGACGAGCAGTACTTC. Translating gives CASSPGTGGDEQYF.

This clone was detected only once. V is TRBV6-1 and J is TRBJ2-3; D is unresolved. The CDR3 contains 13 residues. CDR1 and CDR2 from the germline V gene are MNHNS and SASEGT. The V gene lost 4 bases and the J gene lost 2 bases, with 7 bases spanning the gap. CDR3: CASSGPVTDTQYF. CDR3 DNA sequence: TGTGCCAGCAGTGGTCCAGTCACAGATACGCAGTATTTT.

This chain links TRBV6-1 with TRBJ2-5; a weak D match, TRBD2 (5 bases). This CDR3 is 16 amino acids long. The germline V gene has CDR1 MNHNS and CDR2 SASEGT. Deletions cut 1 base from V and 2 bases from J, with 14 bases between. CDR3 residues: CASSEEAWETQETQYF. In DNA form, the CDR3 reads TGTGCCAGCAGTGAAGAAGCCTGGGAGACGCAAGAGACCCAGTACTTC.

The V and J genes are TRBV9 and TRBJ1-1; D not resolved. Looked up from germline, CDR1 is SGDLS and CDR2 is YYNGEE. Trimming took off 4 bases at V and 2 bases at J, with 15 bases between the two ends. The CDR3 spans 15 residues. Here the CDR3 reads CASSSPPTDNTEAFF. The CDR3 DNA reads TGTGCCAGCAGCTCCCCCCCCACAGATAACACTGAAGCTTTCTTT.

The genes are TRBV9 and TRBJ2-7; the match to TRBD2 covers 8 bases. Germline V lookup: CDR1 SGDLS, CDR2 YYNGEE. The CDR3 covers 14 residues. The junction had 2 bases not matched to a gene; V was cut back by 0 bases and J by 3 bases. The CDR3 protein is CASSVGGLVYEQYF. The CDR3 bases are TGTGCCAGCAGCGTAGGGGGACTAGTCTACGAGCAGTACTTC.

This clone was observed a single time. The CDR3 sequence is CASSLSSGLVSYEQYF. The CDR3 region has the DNA TGTGCCAGCAGTTTATCCTCGGGACTAGTCTCCTACGAGCAGTACTTC. This chain uses TRBV27 with TRBJ2-7; TRBD2 agrees at 8 bases. V shed 0 bases and J 0 bases; nucleotides not matched to a gene: 4. The CDR3 is made up of 16 amino acids. Germline loops: CDR1 MNHEY, CDR2 SMNVEV (reference sequence).

The chain employs TRBV6-6 and TRBJ2-7, with 9 bases identical to TRBD1. Looked up from germline, CDR1 is MNHNY and CDR2 is SVGAGI (reference sequence). The J segment lost 4 bases and the V segment lost 5 bases, leaving 6 bases of the junction unmatched. CDR3 length: 14 amino acids. The CDR3 region has the DNA TGTGCCAGCAGTCCGGGACAGGGCCGGTACGAGCAGTACTTC. Encoded protein: CASSPGQGRYEQYF.

The chain recombines TRBV6-5 with TRBJ1-1; the D gene is possibly TRBD1 (6 bases). Germline loops: CDR1 MNHEY, CDR2 SVGAGI. The length of the CDR3 is 16 residues. V lost 0 bases, J lost 4 bases, and 15 bases lay in between. The CDR3 region has the DNA TGTGCCAGCAGTTACTCGATAACGGGGGGCGTCACTGAAGCTTTCTTT. Its protein product is CASSYSITGGVTEAFF.

The rearrangement uses TRBV7-8 and TRBJ2-6; TRBD2 is a possible D gene (6 bases). The V end was cut by 1 base, the J end by 4 bases, with 17 bases between. The CDR3 runs 18 residues. Germline V CDR1 and CDR2: SGHVS, FQNEAQ. This chain's CDR3 is CASSLEPSGGEGANVLTF. The CDR3 nucleotides are TGTGCCAGCAGCTTAGAACCGTCCGGGGGTGAAGGGGCCAACGTCCTGACTTTC.

This clone appeared once. This sequence joins TRBV7-6 and TRBJ1-2; no firm D call. With 1 base removed from V and 4 bases from J, the gap between germline ends came to 7 bases. Germline V lookup: CDR1 SGHVS, CDR2 FNYEAQ. The CDR3 runs to 13 residues. The CDR3 region is CASSLGQTYGYTF. In nucleotides, the CDR3 is TGTGCCAGCAGCTTAGGGCAAACCTATGGCTACACCTTC.

The chain combines TRBV14 with TRBJ1-2; D not certain. In germline, CDR1 is SGHDN, CDR2 FVKESK. The CDR3 totals 15 residues. V lost 3 bases, J lost 0 bases, and 11 bases lay in between. The CDR3 nucleotides read TGTGCCAGCAGCCAGTACAGCCTTCCTAACTATGGCTACACCTTC. Encoded protein: CASSQYSLPNYGYTF.

In this sample, this clone turned up once. The chain joins TRBV2 to TRBJ1-2, with 9 bases that match TRBD1. Germline assignment: CDR1 SNHLY and CDR2 FYNNEI. J lost 5 bases, V lost 1 base, and 5 bases had no gene match. The CDR3 has 15 residues. CDR3 in DNA: TGTGCCAGCAGTGAAGTTCCGGGACAGGGATATGGCTACACCTTC. As protein: CASSEVPGQGYGYTF.